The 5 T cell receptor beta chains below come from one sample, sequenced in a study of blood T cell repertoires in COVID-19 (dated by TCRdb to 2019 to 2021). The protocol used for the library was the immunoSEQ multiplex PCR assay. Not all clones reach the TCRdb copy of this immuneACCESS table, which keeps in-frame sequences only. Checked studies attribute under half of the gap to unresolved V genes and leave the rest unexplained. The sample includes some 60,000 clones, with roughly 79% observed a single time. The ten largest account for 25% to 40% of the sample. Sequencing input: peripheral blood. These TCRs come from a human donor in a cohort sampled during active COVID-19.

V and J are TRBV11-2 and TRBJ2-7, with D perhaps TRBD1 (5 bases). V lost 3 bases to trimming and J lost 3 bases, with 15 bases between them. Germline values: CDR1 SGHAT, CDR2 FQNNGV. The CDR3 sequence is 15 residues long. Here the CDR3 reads CASSLAGGANYEQYF. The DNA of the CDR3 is TGTGCCAGCAGCTTGGCCGGTGGGGCTAACTACGAGCAGTACTTC.

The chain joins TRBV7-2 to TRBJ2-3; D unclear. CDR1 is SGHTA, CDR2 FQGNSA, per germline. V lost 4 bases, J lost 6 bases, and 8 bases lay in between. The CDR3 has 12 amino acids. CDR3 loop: CASSSARDTQYF. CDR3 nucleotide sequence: TGTGCCAGCAGCTCTGCGAGGGATACGCAGTATTTT.

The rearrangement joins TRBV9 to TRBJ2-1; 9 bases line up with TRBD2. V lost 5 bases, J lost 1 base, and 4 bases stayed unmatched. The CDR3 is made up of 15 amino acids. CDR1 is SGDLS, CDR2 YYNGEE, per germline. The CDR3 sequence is CASSLSGGSYNEQFF. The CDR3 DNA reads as TGTGCCAGCAGTCTTAGCGGGGGTTCCTACAATGAGCAGTTCTTC.

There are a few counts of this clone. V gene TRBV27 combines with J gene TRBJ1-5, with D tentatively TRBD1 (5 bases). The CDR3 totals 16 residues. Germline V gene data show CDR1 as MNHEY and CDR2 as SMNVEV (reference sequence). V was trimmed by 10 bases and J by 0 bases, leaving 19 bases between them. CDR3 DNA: TGTGCCACAGCATCGGGTCGCAGGGATAGCAATCAGCCCCAGCATTTT. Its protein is CATASGRRDSNQPQHF.

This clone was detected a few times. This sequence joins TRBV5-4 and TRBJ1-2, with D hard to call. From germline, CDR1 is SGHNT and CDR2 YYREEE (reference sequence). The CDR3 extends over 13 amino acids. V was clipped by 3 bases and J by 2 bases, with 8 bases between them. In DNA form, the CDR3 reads TGTGCCAGCAGCTCGCGGAGGAACTATGGCTACACCTTC. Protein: CASSSRRNYGYTF.